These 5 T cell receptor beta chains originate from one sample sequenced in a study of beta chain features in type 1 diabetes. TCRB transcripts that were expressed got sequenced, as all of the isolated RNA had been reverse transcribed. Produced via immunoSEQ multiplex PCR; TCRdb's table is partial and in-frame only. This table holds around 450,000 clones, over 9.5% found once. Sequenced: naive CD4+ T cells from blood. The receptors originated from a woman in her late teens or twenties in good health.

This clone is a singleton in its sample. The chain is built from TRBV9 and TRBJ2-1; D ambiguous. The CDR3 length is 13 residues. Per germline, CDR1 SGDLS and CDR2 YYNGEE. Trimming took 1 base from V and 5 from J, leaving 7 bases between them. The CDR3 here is CASSVYSNNEQFF. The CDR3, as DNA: TGTGCCAGCAGCGTATATTCCAACAATGAGCAGTTCTTC.

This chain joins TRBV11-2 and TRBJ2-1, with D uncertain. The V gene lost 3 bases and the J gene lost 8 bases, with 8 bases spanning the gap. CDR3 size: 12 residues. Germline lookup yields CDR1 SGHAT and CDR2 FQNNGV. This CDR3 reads CASSFWAHEQFF. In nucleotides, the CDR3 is TGTGCCAGCAGCTTTTGGGCCCATGAGCAGTTCTTC.

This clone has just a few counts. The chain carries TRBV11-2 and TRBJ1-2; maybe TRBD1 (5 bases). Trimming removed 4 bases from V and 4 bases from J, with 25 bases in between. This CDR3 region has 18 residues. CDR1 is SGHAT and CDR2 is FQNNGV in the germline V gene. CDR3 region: CASSSPRDRRGGSYGYTF. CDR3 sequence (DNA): TGTGCCAGCAGCTCCCCCCGGGACCGGAGAGGTGGCAGCTATGGCTACACCTTC.

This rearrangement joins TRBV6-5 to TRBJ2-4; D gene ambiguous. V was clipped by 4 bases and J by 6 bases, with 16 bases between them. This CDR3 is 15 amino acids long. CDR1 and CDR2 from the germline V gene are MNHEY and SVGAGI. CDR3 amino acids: CASSSSPTTSNIQYF. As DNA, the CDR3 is TGTGCCAGCAGTTCCAGCCCCACAACTTCAAACATTCAGTACTTC.

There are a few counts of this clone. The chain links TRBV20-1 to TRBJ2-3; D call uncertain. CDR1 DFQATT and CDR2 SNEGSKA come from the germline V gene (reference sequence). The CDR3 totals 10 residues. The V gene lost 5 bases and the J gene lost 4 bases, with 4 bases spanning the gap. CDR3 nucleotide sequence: TGCAGTGCTGGGTCAGATACGCAGTATTTT. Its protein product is CSAGSDTQYF.